The 16 T cell receptor beta chains reported below all come from one sample, sequenced in a study of shared clonotypes between healthy human individuals. The data were produced by immunoSEQ multiplex PCR, yet TCRdb's version contains in-frame clones alone and is incomplete. The table includes some 1 million clones, 60% to 80% detected once. What was sequenced was memory CD4+ T cells sorted from blood. Subset defined: CD45RA-negative fraction. The receptors originated from a man aged 18 to 30 in good health.

The chain couples TRBV4-1 to TRBJ2-6; D is unresolved. The length of the CDR3 is 16 residues. Germline V gene lookup returns CDR1 MGHRA and CDR2 YSYEKL. V was cut by 4 bases and J by 0 bases, with 10 bases left in between. The CDR3 region is CASSLYRDSGANVLTF. Written as DNA, the CDR3 is TGCGCCAGCAGCCTATACAGAGACTCTGGGGCCAACGTCCTGACTTTC.

The chain couples TRBV5-1 to TRBJ2-1, with TRBD1 matching over 7 bases. The junction had 7 bases not matched to a gene; V was cut back by 4 bases and J by 9 bases. Germline V gives CDR1 SGHRS, CDR2 YFSETQ. The CDR3 length is 13 residues. The CDR3 DNA reads TGCGCCAGCAGCCATGGGACAGATGGTGAGCAGTTCTTC. This codes for CASSHGTDGEQFF.

The genes are TRBV7-3 and TRBJ2-6, with 9 bases aligning to TRBD1. With V trimmed by 1 base and J by 1 base, 2 bases remained unmatched. The CDR3 is 17 residues long. The germline CDR1 and CDR2 sequences are SGHTA and FQGTGA. CDR3 protein: CASSLKTGGSGANVLTF. The CDR3 region has the DNA TGTGCCAGCAGCTTAAAGACAGGGGGATCTGGGGCCAACGTCCTGACTTTC.

The rearrangement uses TRBV30 and TRBJ1-2, with D possibly matching TRBD1 (6 bases). The ends were cut back, 0 bases at V and 4 bases at J, with 12 bases in the middle. This CDR3 has 14 residues. CDR1 and CDR2 (germline): GTSNPN, SVGIG (reference sequence). The CDR3 loop is CAWSVLDSSYGYTF. The CDR3 region has the DNA TGTGCCTGGAGTGTCCTGGACAGTTCCTATGGCTACACCTTC.

The chain has TRBV7-9 and TRBJ2-6, with 12 nucleotides matching TRBD2. Germline CDR1 reads SEHNR; CDR2 reads FQNEAQ (reference sequence). This CDR3 contains 18 residues. J was trimmed by 0 bases and V by 5 bases; bases with no gene match: 5. This CDR3 is CASSPRTSGNSGANVLTF. The CDR3 bases are TGTGCCAGCAGCCCACGGACTAGCGGGAACTCTGGGGCCAACGTCCTGACTTTC.

This rearrangement joins TRBV29-1 to TRBJ1-2; 8 bases fit TRBD1. Germline loops: CDR1 SQVTM, CDR2 ANQGSEA. CDR3 length: 13 residues. The V and J ends lost 7 bases and 3 bases, in that order; junction bases with no gene match: 7. As DNA, the CDR3 is TGCAGCGGGGCCGAGGGACAGGACTATGGCTACACCTTC. Its protein is CSGAEGQDYGYTF.

J is TRBJ2-2 and V is TRBV4-3; D possibly corresponds to TRBD1 (5 bases). Germline CDR1 LGHNA, CDR2 YSLEER. The CDR3 runs to 17 residues. Trimming cost V 1 base and J 1 base, with 13 bases left between them. CDR3 coding DNA: TGCGCCAGCAGCCAAGGGATTGGACACTTGAACACCGGGGAGCTGTTTTTT. This translates into CASSQGIGHLNTGELFF.

This sequence joins TRBV19 and TRBJ2-3; 13 bases align to TRBD2. From germline, CDR1 is LNHDA and CDR2 SQIVND (reference sequence). The length of the CDR3 is 15 residues. The ends lost 5 bases at V and 1 base at J; junction bases unmatched: 0. This chain's CDR3 is CASSGTSGGTDTQYF. The CDR3, as DNA: TGTGCCAGTAGTGGGACTAGCGGGGGCACAGATACGCAGTATTTT.

The chain combines TRBV20-1 with TRBJ2-7; D may match TRBD1 or TRBD2 (5 bases each). The ends were cut back, 7 bases at V and 3 bases at J, with 10 bases in the middle. CDR3 size: 11 residues. Per the germline V gene, CDR1 is DFQATT and CDR2 is SNEGSKA (reference sequence). CDR3 loop: CSGGFNYEQYF. The CDR3 nucleotides read TGCAGTGGGGGGTTTAACTACGAGCAGTACTTC.

The chain joins TRBV5-1 to TRBJ1-3, with D perhaps TRBD1 (5 bases). The CDR3 loop spans 16 amino acids. CDR1 is SGHRS and CDR2 is YFSETQ in the germline V gene. The ends were cut back, 4 bases at V and 1 base at J, with 15 bases in the middle. The CDR3 nucleotides read TGCGCCAGCAGCCTCGCCGAGGGGTTTTCTGGAAACACCATATATTTT. This codes for CASSLAEGFSGNTIYF.

This clone was counted only a few times. V usage is TRBV2 and J usage is TRBJ1-5; D is perhaps TRBD1 (5 bases). In germline, CDR1 is SNHLY, CDR2 FYNNEI. The CDR3 loop spans 14 amino acids. V lost 7 bases, J lost 0 bases, and 10 bases lay in between. CDR3 region: CASTGSYSNQPQHF. The CDR3 DNA is TGTGCCAGCACAGGGTCGTATAGCAATCAGCCCCAGCATTTT. The complete variable domain, with remaining parts taken from reference TRBV2 and TRBJ1-5, reads EPEVTQTPSHQVTQMGQEVILRCVPISNHLYFYWYRQILGQKVEFLVSFYNNEISEKSEIFDDQFSVERPDGSNFTLKIRSTKLEDSAMYFCASTGSYSNQPQHFGDGTRLSIL.

V usage is TRBV4-2 and J usage is TRBJ2-1, with D hard to call. The CDR3 contains 17 residues. Trimming cost V 0 bases and J 8 bases, with 20 bases left between them. CDR1 and CDR2 from the germline V gene are LGHNA and YNFKEQ. As DNA, the CDR3 is TGTGCCAGCAGCCAAGAGGTGGATCGACCCTTTTTTTATGAGCAGTTCTTC. Translation: CASSQEVDRPFFYEQFF.

The chain has TRBV5-6 and TRBJ1-2; D call uncertain. CDR3 length: 14 amino acids. Trimming shortened V by 2 bases and J by 3 bases, and 11 bases separated the two germline ends. Germline values: CDR1 SGHDT, CDR2 YYEEEE. As DNA, the CDR3 is TGTGCCAGCAGCTTCGCGGAGCTCCACTATGGCTACACCTTC. Protein product: CASSFAELHYGYTF.

The V gene is TRBV10-2, the J gene TRBJ2-3; 12 bases map to TRBD2. Germline lookup yields CDR1 WSHSY and CDR2 SAAADI. Trimming at V came to 6 bases and at J to 4 bases, leaving 5 bases not matched to a gene. CDR3 size: 15 residues. In nucleotides, the CDR3 is TGCGCCAGCAGGGGACTAGCGGGCTTACCAGATACGCAGTATTTT. Amino acids: CASRGLAGLPDTQYF.

The chain is built from TRBV28 and TRBJ2-7; 7 nucleotides agree with TRBD1. This CDR3 region has 15 residues. The junction had 12 bases not matched to a gene; V was cut back by 7 bases and J by 3 bases. Germline V gene sequence: CDR1 MDHEN, CDR2 SYDVKM. This chain's CDR3 is CASNLAGTAFYEQYF. The CDR3, as DNA: TGTGCCAGCAACCTGGCAGGGACAGCATTCTACGAGCAGTACTTC. Supplemented by reference TRBV28 and TRBJ2-7, the full variable domain reads DVKVTQSSRYLVKRTGEKVFLECVQDMDHENMFWYRQDPGLGLRLIYFSYDVKMKEKGDIPEGYSVSREKKERFSLILESASTNQTSMYLCASNLAGTAFYEQYFGPGTRLTVT.

There are a few counts of this clone. This rearrangement joins TRBV9 to TRBJ2-5; unclear D gene. Between the trimmed V and J ends, which lost 4 bases and 5 bases, there was a span of 15 bases. CDR3 length: 14 residues. Germline V gene lookup returns CDR1 SGDLS and CDR2 YYNGEE. The CDR3 loop is CASSPSPYGETQYF. The CDR3 DNA reads as TGTGCCAGCAGCCCCAGCCCTTATGGGGAGACCCAGTACTTC. Full variable domain (outside the CDR3, taken from reference TRBV9 and TRBJ2-5): DSGVTQTPKHLITATGQRVTLRCSPRSGDLSVYWYQQSLDQGLQFLIQYYNGEERAKGNILERFSAQQFPDLHSELNLSSLELGDSALYFCASSPSPYGETQYFGPGTRLLVL.